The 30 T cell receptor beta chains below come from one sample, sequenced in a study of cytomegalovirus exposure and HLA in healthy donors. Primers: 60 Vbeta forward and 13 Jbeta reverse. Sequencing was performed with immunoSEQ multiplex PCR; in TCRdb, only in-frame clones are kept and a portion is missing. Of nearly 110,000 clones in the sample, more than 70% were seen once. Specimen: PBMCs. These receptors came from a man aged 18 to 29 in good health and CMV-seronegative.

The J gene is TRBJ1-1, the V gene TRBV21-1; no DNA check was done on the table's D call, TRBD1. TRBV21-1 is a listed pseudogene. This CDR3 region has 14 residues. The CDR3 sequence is CASRGARLNTEAFF. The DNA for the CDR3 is TGTGCCAGCAGGGGGGCCAGGTTGAACACTGAAGCTTTCTTT.

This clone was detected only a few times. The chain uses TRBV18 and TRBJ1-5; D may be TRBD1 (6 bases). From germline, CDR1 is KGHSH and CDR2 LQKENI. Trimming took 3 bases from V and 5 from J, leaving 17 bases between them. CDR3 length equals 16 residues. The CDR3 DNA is TGTGCCAGCTCACCTGGTTTCGGACAGTTTGATCAGCCCCAGCATTTT. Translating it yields CASSPGFGQFDQPQHF.

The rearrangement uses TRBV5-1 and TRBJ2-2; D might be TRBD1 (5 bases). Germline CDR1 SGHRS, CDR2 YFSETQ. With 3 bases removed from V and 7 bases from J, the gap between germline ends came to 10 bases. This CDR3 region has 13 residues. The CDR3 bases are TGCGCCAGCAGCTCGCCGACAGTCGGGGAGCTGTTTTTT. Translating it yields CASSSPTVGELFF.

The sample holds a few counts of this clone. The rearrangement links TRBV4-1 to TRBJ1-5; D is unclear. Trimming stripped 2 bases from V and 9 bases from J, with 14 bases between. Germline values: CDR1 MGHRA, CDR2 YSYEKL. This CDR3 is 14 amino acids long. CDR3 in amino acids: CASSQLGAQRPQHF. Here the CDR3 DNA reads TGCGCCAGCAGCCAATTGGGTGCACAGAGGCCCCAGCATTTT.

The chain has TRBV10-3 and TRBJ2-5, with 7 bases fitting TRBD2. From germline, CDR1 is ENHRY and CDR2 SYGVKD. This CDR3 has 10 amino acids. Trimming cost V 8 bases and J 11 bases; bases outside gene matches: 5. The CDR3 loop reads CAIGGREQYF. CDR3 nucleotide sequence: TGTGCCATCGGGGGGAGGGAGCAGTACTTC.

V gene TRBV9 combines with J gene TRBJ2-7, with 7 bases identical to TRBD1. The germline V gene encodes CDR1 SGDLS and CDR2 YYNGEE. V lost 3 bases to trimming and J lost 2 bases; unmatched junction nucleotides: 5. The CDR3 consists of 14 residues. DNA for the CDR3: TGTGCCAGCAGCGCCCGGGACAGACCCTACGAGCAGTACTTC. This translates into CASSARDRPYEQYF.

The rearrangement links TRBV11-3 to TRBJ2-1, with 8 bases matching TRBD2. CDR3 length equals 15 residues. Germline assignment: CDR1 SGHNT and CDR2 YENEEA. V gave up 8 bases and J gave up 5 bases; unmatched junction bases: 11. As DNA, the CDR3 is TGTGCCAGCGCTCTAGGGCGGGGGGACGACAATGAGCAGTTCTTC. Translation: CASALGRGDDNEQFF.

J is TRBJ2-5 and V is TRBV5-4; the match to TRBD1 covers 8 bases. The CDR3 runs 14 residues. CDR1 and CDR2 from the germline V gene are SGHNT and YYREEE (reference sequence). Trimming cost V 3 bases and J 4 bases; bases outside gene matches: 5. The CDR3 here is CASSSRGQGETQYF. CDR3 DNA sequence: TGTGCCAGCAGCTCCAGGGGGCAAGGAGAGACCCAGTACTTC. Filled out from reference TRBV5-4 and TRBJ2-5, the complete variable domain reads ETGVTQSPTHLIKTRGQQVTLRCSSQSGHNTVSWYQQALGQGPQFIFQYYREEENGRGNFPPRFSGLQFPNYSSELNVNALELDDSALYLCASSSRGQGETQYFGPGTRLLVL.

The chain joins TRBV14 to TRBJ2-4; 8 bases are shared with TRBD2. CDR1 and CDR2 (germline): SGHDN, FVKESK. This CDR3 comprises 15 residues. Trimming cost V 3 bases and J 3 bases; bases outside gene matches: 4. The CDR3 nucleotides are TGTGCCAGCAGCCAGCGGGGGGAGAACAAAAACATTCAGTACTTC. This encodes CASSQRGENKNIQYF.

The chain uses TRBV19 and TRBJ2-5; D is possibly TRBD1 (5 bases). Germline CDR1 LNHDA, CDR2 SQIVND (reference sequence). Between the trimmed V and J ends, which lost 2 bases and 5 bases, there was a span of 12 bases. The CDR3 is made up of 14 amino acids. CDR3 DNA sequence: TGTGCCAGTAGTATATCTGGGGCAAGGGAGACCCAGTACTTC. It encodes CASSISGARETQYF.

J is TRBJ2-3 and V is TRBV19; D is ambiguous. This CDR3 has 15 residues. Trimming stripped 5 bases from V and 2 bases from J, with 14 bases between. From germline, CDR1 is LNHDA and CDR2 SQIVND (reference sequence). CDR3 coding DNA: TGTGCCAGTAGTTTTCGGCCAGGAAACACAGATACGCAGTATTTT. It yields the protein CASSFRPGNTDTQYF.

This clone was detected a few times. CDR3 in amino acids: CASSSPAGSQYF. CDR3 in DNA: TGTGCCAGCAGCTCCCCGGCGGGCTCCCAGTACTTC. The chain combines TRBV7-2 with TRBJ2-5, with TRBD2 as a possible D gene (5 bases). The CDR3 sequence is 12 residues long. Trimming removed 4 bases at V and 9 bases at J, with 12 bases between. Germline CDR1 is SGHTA and CDR2 is FQGNSA.

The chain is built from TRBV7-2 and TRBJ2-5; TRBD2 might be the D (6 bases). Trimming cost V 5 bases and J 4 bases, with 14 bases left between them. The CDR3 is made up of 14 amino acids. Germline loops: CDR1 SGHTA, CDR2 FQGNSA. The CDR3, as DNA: TGTGCCAGCAGCCCGGTGGGGGGAATAGAGACCCAGTACTTC. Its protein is CASSPVGGIETQYF.

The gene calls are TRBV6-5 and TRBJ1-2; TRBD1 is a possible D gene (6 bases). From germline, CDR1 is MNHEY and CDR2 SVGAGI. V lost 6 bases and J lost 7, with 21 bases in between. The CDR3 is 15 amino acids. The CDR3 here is CASSRTSGEQGGYTF. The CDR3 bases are TGTGCCAGCAGCCGAACCTCAGGGGAGCAGGGTGGCTACACCTTC.

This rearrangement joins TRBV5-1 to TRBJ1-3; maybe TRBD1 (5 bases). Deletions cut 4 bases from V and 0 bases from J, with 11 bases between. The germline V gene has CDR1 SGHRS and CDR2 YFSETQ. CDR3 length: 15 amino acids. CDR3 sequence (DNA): TGCGCCAGCAGCCCCGGGGGTCTCTCTGGAAACACCATATATTTT. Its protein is CASSPGGLSGNTIYF.

CDR3 in DNA: TGTGCCAGCAGTTGGTACAGGGTAGCAGATACGCAGTATTTT. It codes for CASSWYRVADTQYF. The rearrangement links TRBV27 to TRBJ2-3; maybe TRBD1 (6 bases). Germline V gene sequence: CDR1 MNHEY, CDR2 SMNVEV (reference sequence). Trimming removed 4 bases at V and 4 bases at J, with 12 bases between. The CDR3 consists of 14 residues.

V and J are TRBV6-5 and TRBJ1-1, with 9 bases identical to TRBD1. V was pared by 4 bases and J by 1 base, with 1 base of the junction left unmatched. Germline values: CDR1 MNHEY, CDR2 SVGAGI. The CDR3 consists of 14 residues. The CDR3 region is CASSWGQGNTEAFF. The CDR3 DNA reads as TGTGCCAGCAGTTGGGGACAGGGGAACACTGAAGCTTTCTTT.

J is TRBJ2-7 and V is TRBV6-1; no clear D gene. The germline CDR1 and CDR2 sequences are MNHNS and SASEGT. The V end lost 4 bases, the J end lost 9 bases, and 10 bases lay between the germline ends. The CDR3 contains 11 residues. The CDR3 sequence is CASSGVFGQYF. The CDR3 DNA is TGTGCCAGCAGTGGTGTTTTCGGGCAGTACTTC.

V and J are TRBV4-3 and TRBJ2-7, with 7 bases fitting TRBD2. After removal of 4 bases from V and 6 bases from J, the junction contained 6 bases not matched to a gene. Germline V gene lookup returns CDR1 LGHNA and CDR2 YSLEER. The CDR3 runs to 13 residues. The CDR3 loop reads CASSPGWGGEQYF. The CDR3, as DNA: TGCGCCAGCAGCCCAGGTTGGGGGGGCGAGCAGTACTTC.

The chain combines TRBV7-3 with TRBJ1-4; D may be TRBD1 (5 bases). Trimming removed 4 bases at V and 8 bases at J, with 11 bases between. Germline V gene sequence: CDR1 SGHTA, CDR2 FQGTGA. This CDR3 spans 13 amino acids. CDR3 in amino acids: CASSWGRREKLFF. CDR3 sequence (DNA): TGTGCCAGCAGCTGGGGCCGGAGAGAAAAACTGTTTTTT.

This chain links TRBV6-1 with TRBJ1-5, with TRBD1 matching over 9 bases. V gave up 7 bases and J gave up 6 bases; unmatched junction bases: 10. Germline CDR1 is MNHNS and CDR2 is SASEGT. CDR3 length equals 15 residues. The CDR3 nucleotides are TGTGCCAGCATTTCCGGGACAGGGCAAGTTCAGCCCCAGCATTTT. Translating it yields CASISGTGQVQPQHF.

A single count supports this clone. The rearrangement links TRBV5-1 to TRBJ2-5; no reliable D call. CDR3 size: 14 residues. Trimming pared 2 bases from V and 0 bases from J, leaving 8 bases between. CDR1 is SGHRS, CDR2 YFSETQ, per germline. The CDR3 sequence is CASSFGQYQETQYF. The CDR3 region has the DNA TGCGCCAGCAGCTTTGGTCAGTACCAAGAGACCCAGTACTTC.

CDR3 nucleotide sequence: TGCGCCAGCAGTGACGACAACACAGATACGCAGTATTTT. Translation: CASSDDNTDTQYF. The chain couples TRBV10-2 to TRBJ2-3; the D is unclear. The CDR3 totals 13 residues. The V and J ends lost 3 bases and 2 bases respectively, with 6 bases between them. Germline assignment: CDR1 WSHSY and CDR2 SAAADI.

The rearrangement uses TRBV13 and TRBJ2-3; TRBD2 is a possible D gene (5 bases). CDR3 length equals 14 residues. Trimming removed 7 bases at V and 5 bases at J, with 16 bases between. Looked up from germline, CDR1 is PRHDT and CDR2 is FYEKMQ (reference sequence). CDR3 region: CASMRTGMVDTQYF. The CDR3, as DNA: TGTGCCAGCATGAGGACGGGGATGGTAGATACGCAGTATTTT.

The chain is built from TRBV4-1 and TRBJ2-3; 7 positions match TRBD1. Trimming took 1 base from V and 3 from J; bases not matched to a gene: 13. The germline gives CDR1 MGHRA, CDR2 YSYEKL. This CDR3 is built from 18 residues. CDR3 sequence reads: CASSQGWVPGQKTDTQYF. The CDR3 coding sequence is TGCGCCAGCAGCCAAGGGTGGGTACCGGGACAGAAAACAGATACGCAGTATTTT.

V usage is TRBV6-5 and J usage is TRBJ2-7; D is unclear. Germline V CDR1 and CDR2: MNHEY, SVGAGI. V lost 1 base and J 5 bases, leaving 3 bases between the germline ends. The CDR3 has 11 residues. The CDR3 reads CASSYFDEQYF. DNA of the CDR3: TGTGCCAGCAGTTACTTCGACGAGCAGTACTTC.

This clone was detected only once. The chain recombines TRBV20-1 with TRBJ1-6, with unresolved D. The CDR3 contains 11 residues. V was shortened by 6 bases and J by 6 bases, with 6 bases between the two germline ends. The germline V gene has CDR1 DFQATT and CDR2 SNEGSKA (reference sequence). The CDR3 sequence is CSAEGNSPLHF. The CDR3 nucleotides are TGCAGTGCAGAGGGTAATTCACCCCTCCACTTT.

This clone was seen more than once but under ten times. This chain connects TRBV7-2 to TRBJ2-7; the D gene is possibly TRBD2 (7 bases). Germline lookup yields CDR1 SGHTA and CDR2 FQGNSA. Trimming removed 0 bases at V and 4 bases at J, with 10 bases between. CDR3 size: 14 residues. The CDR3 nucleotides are TGTGCCAGCAGCTTAGCCAGGGGAGGGTACGAGCAGTACTTC. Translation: CASSLARGGYEQYF.

CDR3 amino acids: CAWSVWLADTTCGETQYF. The CDR3 nucleotides read TGTGCCTGGAGTGTTTGGCTAGCGGATACGACTTGCGGAGAGACCCAGTACTTC. V is TRBV30 and J is TRBJ2-5, with 7 bases fitting TRBD2. Germline V CDR1 and CDR2: GTSNPN, SVGIG (reference sequence). The CDR3 extends over 18 amino acids. The J segment lost 4 bases and the V segment lost 0 bases, leaving 17 bases of the junction unmatched.

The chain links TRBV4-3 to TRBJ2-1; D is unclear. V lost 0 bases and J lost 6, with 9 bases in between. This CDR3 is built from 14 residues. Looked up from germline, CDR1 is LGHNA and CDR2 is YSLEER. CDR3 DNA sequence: TGCGCCAGCAGCCAAGACACAGCCCCCAATGAGCAGTTCTTC. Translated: CASSQDTAPNEQFF.